These T cell receptor beta chains were read from a single sample in a study of patients and donors after allogeneic stem cell transplantation. TCRdb fed the RT-PCR reads into MiXCR, producing one record per CDR3 protein. The sample has 200,000 to 250,000 distinct CDR3 sequences, over 30% seen once. Sequenced sample: blood, either unsorted or a sorted T cell fraction (not recorded which). The source is a human donor who was either an allogeneic HSCT recipient or a stem cell or donor lymphocyte infusion donor (not recorded which). It is not recorded whose cells these are; they may come from a transplant donor. CDR3s include the opening cysteine and the closing phenylalanine or tryptophan. The D gene is left open where the match is weak. Part of the rows lack a size; the others show once, few, many or a class for expanded clones.

TRBV7-6	.	TRBJ1-1	.	CASSPGKNTEAFF	TGTGCCAGCAGCCCGGGGAAGAACACTGAAGCTTTCTTT
TRBV12-3/TRBV12-4	.	TRBJ2-5	.	CASSFGRLETQYF	TGTGCCAGCAGTTTTGGACGTTTGGAGACCCAGTACTTC
TRBV12-3/TRBV12-4	.	TRBJ1-1	.	CASRNPGPNTEAFF	TGTGCCAGCAGAAACCCGGGACCCAACACTGAAGCTTTCTTT
TRBV7-6	.	TRBJ1-1	.	CASTQQGFLIDTEAFF	TGTGCCAGCACCCAACAGGGTTTCCTTATCGACACTGAAGCTTTCTTT
TRBV7-2	.	TRBJ1-1	.	CASSLRYSMNTEAFF	TGTGCCAGCAGCTTAAGGTATTCCATGAACACTGAAGCTTTCTTT
TRBV5-5	.	TRBJ1-1	.	CASSLARIRAFF	TGTGCCAGCAGCTTGGCGAGGATTCGGGCTTTCTTT
TRBV20-1	.	TRBJ1-3	.	CSASTGSSGNTIYF	TGCAGTGCTAGTACAGGGAGCTCTGGAAACACCATATATTTT
TRBV5-1	few	TRBJ1-4	.	CASSAVPVQVLGEKLFF	TGCGCCAGCAGCGCGGTACCGGTACAAGTCTTGGGAGAAAAACTGTTTTTT
TRBV5-1	.	TRBJ2-2	TRBD2	CASSPSGGINTGELFF	TGCGCCAGCAGCCCAAGCGGGGGGATAAACACCGGGGAGCTGTTTTTT
TRBV20-1	once	TRBJ2-1	TRBD2	CSARLAGAPGEQFF	TGCAGTGCCAGACTAGCGGGGGCCCCCGGGGAGCAGTTCTTC
TRBV7-9	.	TRBJ1-2	.	CASSLATADYGYTF	TGTGCCAGCAGCTTGGCGACAGCGGACTATGGCTACACCTTC
TRBV7-9	.	TRBJ2-1	TRBD1	CASSLATGVEFF	TGTGCCAGCAGCTTAGCCACAGGGGTCGAGTTCTTC
TRBV29-1	.	TRBJ2-7	.	CSVDAWTERGDYEQYF	TGCAGCGTAGACGCCTGGACGGAGAGGGGGGACTACGAGCAGTACTTC
TRBV7-9	few	TRBJ1-1	.	CASSLTGTEPMNTEAFF	TGTGCCAGCAGCTTAACTGGGACGGAGCCCATGAACACTGAAGCTTTCTTT
TRBV5-8	.	TRBJ1-2	.	CASTRGSYGYTF	TGTGCCAGCACCCGGGGGTCCTATGGCTACACCTTC
TRBV5-5	.	TRBJ2-7	.	CASRSPGDGYEQYF	TGTGCCAGCAGGTCCCCAGGGGATGGCTACGAGCAGTACTTC
TRBV19	.	TRBJ1-6	.	CASSAAGEISPLHF	TGTGCCAGTAGTGCGGCAGGGGAGATTTCACCCCTCCACTTT
TRBV20-1	.	TRBJ1-6	.	CSASKGYGNSPLHF	TGCAGTGCTAGTAAGGGGTACGGGAATTCACCCCTCCACTTT
TRBV6-6	few	TRBJ1-4	.	CASSTGTITDEKLFF	TGTGCCAGCAGTACTGGGACAATCACGGATGAAAAACTGTTTTTT
TRBV9	.	TRBJ2-3	TRBD2	CASSVGGLAVTDTQYF	TGTGCCAGCAGCGTAGGGGGACTAGCGGTCACAGATACGCAGTATTTT
TRBV27	.	TRBJ1-1	.	CASSLPTQGPGTEAFF	TGTGCCAGCAGTTTACCCACACAGGGCCCTGGCACTGAAGCTTTCTTT
TRBV30	.	TRBJ1-2	TRBD1	CAWQGAAYGYTF	TGTGCCTGGCAGGGGGCAGCCTATGGCTACACCTTC
TRBV29-1	.	TRBJ1-2	TRBD1	CSALDRGDPYGYTF	TGCAGCGCCCTGGACAGGGGGGATCCCTATGGCTACACCTTC
TRBV5-1	.	TRBJ1-3	TRBD1	CASRGQEGNTIYF	TGCGCCAGCAGGGGACAGGAAGGAAACACCATATATTTT
TRBV4-2	.	TRBJ1-2	TRBD1	CASSLTGTANYGYTF	TGTGCCAGCAGCCTGACTGGGACAGCTAACTATGGCTACACCTTC
TRBV12-3/TRBV12-4	few	TRBJ1-3	.	CASSGGPSSGNTIYF	TGTGCCAGCAGTGGCGGACCGAGCTCTGGAAACACCATATATTTT
TRBV12-3/TRBV12-4	few	TRBJ1-3	.	CASSSGHLISGNTIYF	TGTGCCAGCAGCTCGGGACACCTTATCTCTGGAAACACCATATATTTT
TRBV9	.	TRBJ2-5	.	CASSGTALFSVETQYF	TGTGCCAGCAGCGGTACGGCACTTTTTAGTGTAGAGACCCAGTACTTC
TRBV5-5	few	TRBJ1-4	.	CASSLVSGLRNEKLFF	TGTGCCAGCAGCTTGGTCTCGGGCCTACGTAATGAAAAACTGTTTTTT
TRBV7-2	once	TRBJ2-1	TRBD1	CASSPDRGLNEQFF	TGTGCCAGCAGCCCGGACAGGGGGCTTAATGAGCAGTTCTTC
TRBV6-6	few	TRBJ1-6	.	CASSYYNNSPLHF	TGTGCCAGCAGTTACTACAATAATTCACCCCTCCACTTT
TRBV4-3	.	TRBJ1-2	.	CASSQDQGSYGYTF	TGCGCCAGCAGCCAAGATCAAGGGTCCTATGGCTACACCTTC
TRBV7-3	.	TRBJ2-1	.	CASSLPPGTNPRREQFF	TGTGCCAGCAGCTTACCTCCCGGGACAAATCCTCGAAGGGAGCAGTTCTTC
TRBV20-1	few	TRBJ1-6	.	CSARLGTGNSPLHF	TGCAGTGCTAGACTGGGGACGGGCAATTCACCCCTCCACTTT
TRBV7-9	few	TRBJ1-2	.	CASSLRDPQGREGYTF	TGTGCCAGCAGCCTTAGAGACCCACAGGGACGAGAGGGCTACACCTTC
TRBV10-3	.	TRBJ2-2	.	CAISGTAANTGELFF	TGTGCCATCAGTGGGACAGCCGCGAACACCGGGGAGCTGTTTTTT
TRBV5-1	once	TRBJ1-1	TRBD1	CASSLRPSGQGNTEAFF	TGCGCCAGCAGCTTGAGGCCTTCGGGACAGGGGAACACTGAAGCTTTCTTT
TRBV28	few	TRBJ2-7	.	CASSLRVDEQYF	TGTGCCAGCAGTTTAAGAGTTGACGAGCAGTACTTC